The 21 T cell receptor beta chains in this list originate from one sample, sequenced in a study of CD8+ T cells in alopecia areata. Once RNA had been extracted, it was reverse transcribed into cDNA to act as the sequencing template. Clones were read by immunoSEQ multiplex PCR, and TCRdb kept only the in-frame ones, dropping some. The sample has around 70,000 clones, 29% seen once. Specified treatment: oral pan-JAK inhibitor, 5-10 mg twice daily. The material sequenced was CD8+ T cells sorted from blood, taken at week 4, from a patient treated with tofacitinib. These TCRs come from a human donor with alopecia areata.

The chain is built from TRBV2 and TRBJ2-7, with a weak D call TRBD1 (6 bases). CDR1 is SNHLY, CDR2 FYNNEI, per germline. V lost 7 bases and J lost 2, with 12 bases in between. This CDR3 spans 13 amino acids. CDR3 loop: CASIGQPTYEQYF. Here the CDR3 DNA reads TGTGCCAGCATTGGACAGCCCACCTACGAGCAGTACTTC.

This chain uses TRBV30 with TRBJ2-7, with D perhaps given as TRBD1 or TRBD2 (6 bases each). CDR3 size: 15 residues. Trimming cost V 0 bases and J 4 bases, with 16 bases left between them. Germline CDR1 reads GTSNPN; CDR2 reads SVGIG (reference sequence). In nucleotides, the CDR3 is TGTGCCTGGAGTGTACTTGGGGGGCTTCGGTACGAGCAGTACTTC. It is translated as CAWSVLGGLRYEQYF.

V and J are TRBV6-1 and TRBJ2-4; 7 bases fit TRBD1. The CDR3 covers 14 residues. Germline V gives CDR1 MNHNS, CDR2 SASEGT. V shed 5 bases, J shed 8 bases, and the junction held 9 bases outside the gene matches. The CDR3 protein is CASSPDREIDIQYF. The CDR3 bases are TGTGCCAGCAGTCCCGACAGGGAAATAGACATTCAGTACTTC.

CDR3 coding DNA: TGCGCCAGCAAGGGGGGGACTGAAGCTTTCTTT. Encoded protein: CASKGGTEAFF. The rearrangement uses TRBV10-2 and TRBJ1-1; the D gene is possibly TRBD1 (6 bases). CDR3 length: 11 residues. Germline CDR1 WSHSY, CDR2 SAAADI. V was cut by 7 bases and J by 5 bases, with 8 bases left in between.

This clone occurred a few times. The rearrangement joins TRBV29-1 to TRBJ2-1, with TRBD1 matching over 10 bases. This CDR3 has 14 residues. V gave up 6 bases and J gave up 3 bases; unmatched junction bases: 5. Germline V lookup: CDR1 SQVTM, CDR2 ANQGSEA. DNA for the CDR3: TGCAGCGTGCCGCGGACAGGGGGCTACAATGAGCAGTTCTTC. Its translation is CSVPRTGGYNEQFF.

This clone was detected once. This sequence joins TRBV19 and TRBJ1-5; 7 bases are shared with TRBD1. J gave up 0 bases and V 9 bases, and 11 bases lay outside the gene matches. This CDR3 is 16 amino acids long. Germline V gives CDR1 LNHDA, CDR2 SQIVND (reference sequence). The CDR3 DNA is TGTGCCAGCAAGAGGGGGACAGAATATAGCAATCAGCCCCAGCATTTT. Protein product: CASKRGTEYSNQPQHF.

This chain links TRBV7-9 with TRBJ2-7, with D possibly matching TRBD2 (6 bases). Between the trimmed V and J ends, which lost 3 bases and 5 bases, there was a span of 23 bases. Germline assignment: CDR1 SEHNR and CDR2 FQNEAQ (reference sequence). This CDR3 is built from 17 residues. The CDR3 loop is CASSFEGRLVGHDEQYF. The CDR3, as DNA: TGTGCCAGCAGCTTTGAAGGTAGACTAGTGGGGCACGACGAGCAGTACTTC.

This clone was seen a handful of times. The genes are TRBV19 and TRBJ2-2, with a tentative D call TRBD2 (6 bases). This CDR3 has 15 amino acids. V gave up 0 bases and J gave up 6 bases, with 11 bases separating them. Germline V gene sequence: CDR1 LNHDA, CDR2 SQIVND (reference sequence). The CDR3 protein is CASSIEPEGAGELFF. The CDR3 nucleotides read TGTGCCAGTAGTATAGAGCCGGAGGGTGCCGGGGAGCTGTTTTTT.

The CDR3 DNA follows: TGCAGCGTTGAAAGCTCCCCGGCTACCGGGCAGTACTTC. Encoded protein: CSVESSPATGQYF. The chain carries TRBV29-1 and TRBJ2-7; D unresolved. The germline V and J ends were trimmed by 2 bases and 9 bases, with 17 bases remaining between them. Germline V gives CDR1 SQVTM, CDR2 ANQGSEA. The CDR3 is made up of 13 amino acids.

This clone was seen more than once but under ten times. The chain uses TRBV11-2 and TRBJ2-3; 7 bases are shared with TRBD2. Germline V CDR1 and CDR2: SGHAT, FQNNGV. Losses at the gene ends were 2 bases for V and 2 bases for J; bases not matched to a gene: 4. This CDR3 region has 15 residues. CDR3 bases: TGTGCCAGCAGCTTATCTAGCGGACCCACAGATACGCAGTATTTT. Amino acids: CASSLSSGPTDTQYF.

V gene TRBV4-1 combines with J gene TRBJ1-2, with 9 bases fitting TRBD1. The CDR3 consists of 15 residues. The V gene end was trimmed by 2 bases and the J gene end by 6 bases; junction bases not matched to a gene: 7. In germline, CDR1 is MGHRA, CDR2 YSYEKL. In DNA, the CDR3 is TGCGCCAGCAGCCAAAGATTAGGGACAGGGAATGGCTACACCTTC. Protein product: CASSQRLGTGNGYTF.

The chain recombines TRBV9 with TRBJ2-6; D assignment may be TRBD1 or TRBD2 (5 bases each). The V end was cut by 0 bases, the J end by 3 bases, with 10 bases between. Looked up from germline, CDR1 is SGDLS and CDR2 is YYNGEE. The CDR3 covers 16 residues. This chain's CDR3 is CASSVGSGRGANVLTF. CDR3 bases: TGTGCCAGCAGCGTAGGGTCGGGGCGTGGGGCCAACGTCCTGACTTTC. Full variable domain (outside the CDR3, taken from reference TRBV9 and TRBJ2-6): DSGVTQTPKHLITATGQRVTLRCSPRSGDLSVYWYQQSLDQGLQFLIQYYNGEERAKGNILERFSAQQFPDLHSELNLSSLELGDSALYFCASSVGSGRGANVLTFGAGSRLTVL.

The rearrangement links TRBV27 to TRBJ2-1; D is uncertain. V gave up 7 bases and J gave up 8 bases, with 12 bases separating them. Germline CDR1 MNHEY, CDR2 SMNVEV (reference sequence). The CDR3 length is 12 residues. The CDR3 DNA sequence: TGTGCCAGCAAAACGGTTGGGTATGAGCAGTTCTTC. This translates into CASKTVGYEQFF.

This clone showed up just a few times. The chain combines TRBV5-1 with TRBJ2-6; D is uncertain. Germline V lookup: CDR1 SGHRS, CDR2 YFSETQ. Trimming took 4 bases from V and 1 from J, leaving 3 bases between them. The CDR3 sequence is 13 residues long. The CDR3 is CASSGSGANVLTF. CDR3 coding DNA: TGCGCCAGCAGCGGGTCTGGGGCCAACGTCCTGACTTTC. Together with reference TRBV5-1 and TRBJ2-6, the CDR3 gives the full variable domain: KAGVTQTPRYLIKTRGQQVTLSCSPISGHRSVSWYQQTPGQGLQFLFEYFSETQRNKGNFPGRFSGRQFSNSRSEMNVSTLELGDSALYLCASSGSGANVLTFGAGSRLTVL.

The gene calls are TRBV27 and TRBJ2-5; D call uncertain. The ends were cut back, 5 bases at V and 7 bases at J, with 14 bases in the middle. The germline gives CDR1 MNHEY, CDR2 SMNVEV (reference sequence). The length of the CDR3 is 13 residues. CDR3 region: CASSLRSSGTQYF. CDR3 bases: TGTGCCAGCAGTCTCCGGTCCTCAGGGACCCAGTACTTC.

This clone has a handful of counts. The genes are TRBV29-1 and TRBJ2-1; the D gene is possibly TRBD2 (7 bases). The CDR3 is 14 residues long. The germline V gene encodes CDR1 SQVTM and CDR2 ANQGSEA. The ends were cut back, 3 bases at V and 7 bases at J, with 16 bases in the middle. The CDR3 DNA follows: TGCAGCGTTGACCCTCGGGGGGCGCATAATGAGCAGTTCTTC. Translated: CSVDPRGAHNEQFF.

This clone was seen repeatedly, ten times or more. The junction differs from germline at one of its ends, possibly a read error. Other DNA sequences within the sample encode an identical CDR3. The chain joins TRBV7-3 to TRBJ2-1; D is perhaps TRBD2 (5 bases). Germline loops: CDR1 SGHTA, CDR2 FQGTGA. The CDR3 runs to 13 residues. The CDR3 DNA follows: TGCGCCAGCAGCCAAGAGGGTTCCAATGAGCAGTTCTTC. Amino acids: CASSQEGSNEQFF.

The chain employs TRBV5-1 and TRBJ2-7; D remains unclear. This CDR3 contains 15 residues. Germline V gives CDR1 SGHRS, CDR2 YFSETQ. V dropped 0 bases and J dropped 7 bases, with 17 bases sitting between them. CDR3 DNA sequence: TGCGCCAGCAGCTTGGGGACCGAAGCCTTCAGGGAGCAGTACTTC. As protein: CASSLGTEAFREQYF.

This chain joins TRBV29-1 and TRBJ2-3; D remains ambiguous. This CDR3 is 13 amino acids long. Deletions cut 7 bases from V and 2 bases from J, with 13 bases between. The germline V gene has CDR1 SQVTM and CDR2 ANQGSEA. The chain's CDR3 is CSAKLAVTDTQYF. DNA for the CDR3: TGCAGCGCTAAACTGGCGGTCACAGATACGCAGTATTTT.

The CDR3 loop is CAVLRDEETQYF. CDR3 DNA sequence: TGTGCCGTCCTCCGGGACGAAGAGACCCAGTACTTC. The genes are TRBV2 and TRBJ2-5, with D possibly called TRBD1 or TRBD2 (5 bases each). This CDR3 has 12 residues. The V gene lost 11 bases and the J gene lost 3 bases, with 13 bases spanning the gap. CDR1 is SNHLY and CDR2 is FYNNEI in the germline V gene.

The J gene is TRBJ2-7, the V gene TRBV29-1; a possible D gene is TRBD1 (7 bases). V was pared by 6 bases and J by 3 bases, with 15 bases between. Germline CDR1 is SQVTM and CDR2 is ANQGSEA. CDR3 size: 13 residues. CDR3 protein: CSVGGGQSYEQYF. The CDR3 region has the DNA TGCAGCGTCGGAGGGGGACAGAGCTACGAGCAGTACTTC.